This entry lists 32 T cell receptor beta chains sequenced from one sample in a study of CD8 T cells in ankylosing spondylitis. Study outcomes and limitations: What appeared characteristic of ankylosing spondylitis blood was a TCR beta motif of eight highly homologous variants.

Their target antigens are unknown. TCRdb analysed the 5' RACE reads with MiXCR anew, one entry per CDR3 protein. The sample holds over 400,000 distinct CDR3 sequences, roughly 26% seen once. The source material was blood, either unsorted or a sorted T cell fraction (not recorded which). Source of these receptors: a male donor with ankylosing spondylitis.

V is TRBV20-1 and J is TRBJ2-2, with a possible D match to TRBD2 (5 bases). V lost 0 bases and J 1 base, leaving 12 bases between the germline ends. The CDR3 runs to 16 residues. CDR1 DFQATT and CDR2 SNEGSKA come from the germline V gene (reference sequence). CDR3 in DNA: TGCAGTGCTAGAGATCTGGACTGGATGAACACCGGGGAGCTGTTTTTT. Residues: CSARDLDWMNTGELFF.

This clonotype turned up a few times. The genes are TRBV20-1 and TRBJ2-1; a possible D gene is TRBD2 (5 bases). Trimming removed 5 bases from V and 0 bases from J, with 11 bases in between. CDR3 size: 14 residues. The germline gives CDR1 DFQATT, CDR2 SNEGSKA (reference sequence). Here the CDR3 DNA reads TGCAGTGCTGCCGGGCTAGCCTCCTACAATGAGCAGTTCTTC. It specifies CSAAGLASYNEQFF.

The chain is built from TRBV30 and TRBJ2-1, with 8 bases matching TRBD2. Germline V gives CDR1 GTSNPN, CDR2 SVGIG (reference sequence). The CDR3 contains 13 residues. Germline trimming cut 5 bases from V and 4 bases from J; bases unmatched to any gene: 4. The chain's CDR3 is CAWGTRGYNEQFF. The CDR3 DNA sequence: TGTGCCTGGGGGACTAGAGGTTACAATGAGCAGTTCTTC.

The rearrangement joins TRBV6-6 to TRBJ2-7; D assignment may be TRBD1 or TRBD2 (5 bases each). This CDR3 is 13 amino acids long. Germline CDR1 MNHNY, CDR2 SVGAGI (reference sequence). V shed 7 bases and J shed 0 bases, with 10 bases lying between them. For the CDR3, the DNA is TGTGCCAGCAACCCGGGGCCCTCCTACGAGCAGTACTTC. Translating it yields CASNPGPSYEQYF.

The chain is built from TRBV20-1 and TRBJ2-1, with 9 nucleotides matching TRBD1. The CDR3 has 14 amino acids. From germline, CDR1 is DFQATT and CDR2 SNEGSKA (reference sequence). Unmatched junction bases numbered 4, after V lost 4 bases and J lost 3 bases. CDR3 protein: CSATTGGFYNEQFF. Written as DNA, the CDR3 is TGCAGTGCTACTACAGGGGGCTTCTACAATGAGCAGTTCTTC.

In this sample, this clonotype turned up a few times. The rearrangement uses TRBV12-3 or TRBV12-4 and TRBJ1-2; D remains unclear. The CDR3 is made up of 14 amino acids. Trimming pared 7 bases from V and 0 bases from J, leaving 12 bases between. The CDR3 sequence is CASTPERANYGYTF. CDR3 coding DNA: TGTGCCAGCACCCCTGAGAGAGCTAACTATGGCTACACCTTC.

The CDR3 bases are TGCGCCAGCAAGGGGGGGAAAGATGAGCAGTTCTTC. Translated: CASKGGKDEQFF. The chain links TRBV5-1 to TRBJ2-1; possibly TRBD2 for D (7 bases). Germline values: CDR1 SGHRS, CDR2 YFSETQ. This CDR3 is built from 12 residues. Between the trimmed V and J ends, which lost 6 bases and 8 bases, there was a span of 12 bases. The complete variable domain, with remaining parts taken from reference TRBV5-1 and TRBJ2-1, reads KAGVTQTPRYLIKTRGQQVTLSCSPISGHRSVSWYQQTPGQGLQFLFEYFSETQRNKGNFPGRFSGRQFSNSRSEMNVSTLELGDSALYLCASKGGKDEQFFGPGTRLTVL.

The chain combines TRBV6-1 with TRBJ2-7; TRBD2 aligns across 12 bases. The CDR3 runs 15 residues. Looked up from germline, CDR1 is MNHNS and CDR2 is SASEGT. V shed 6 bases and J 2 bases; nucleotides not matched to a gene: 5. The CDR3: CASRSGTSGPYEQYV. The CDR3 DNA reads as TGTGCCAGCAGATCCGGGACTAGCGGGCCCTACGAGCAGTACGTC.

In this sample, this clonotype turned up a few times. The gene calls are TRBV3-1 and TRBJ2-3; D is tentatively TRBD1 or TRBD2 (6 bases each). Germline V gene lookup returns CDR1 LGHDT and CDR2 YNNKEL (reference sequence). Trimming left V 6 bases short and J 4 bases short, with 11 bases between. The CDR3 sequence is 13 residues long. CDR3 sequence: CASSQRGADTQYF. CDR3 in DNA: TGTGCCAGCAGTCAAAGGGGGGCAGATACGCAGTATTTT.

The CDR3 loop reads CSARDINQPQHF. CDR3 nucleotides: TGCAGTGCTAGAGATATAAATCAGCCCCAGCATTTT. J is TRBJ1-5 and V is TRBV20-1; the D is unclear. Trimming removed 0 bases at V and 4 bases at J, with 4 bases between. The length of the CDR3 is 12 residues. Germline V gene lookup returns CDR1 DFQATT and CDR2 SNEGSKA (reference sequence).

The V gene is TRBV7-9, the J gene TRBJ2-5; 10 bases line up with TRBD2. The trim removed 6 bases at V and 5 bases at J, leaving 6 bases unmatched. The length of the CDR3 is 14 residues. Germline CDR1 and CDR2: SEHNR and FQNEAQ (reference sequence). The CDR3 DNA sequence: TGTGCCAGCAGGGACGCTAGCGGGAGTGAGACCCAGTACTTC. Its translation: CASRDASGSETQYF.

The rearrangement joins TRBV29-1 to TRBJ2-3, with 7 bases that match TRBD1. Germline CDR1 is SQVTM and CDR2 is ANQGSEA. With V trimmed by 6 bases and J by 6 bases, 9 bases remained unmatched. The CDR3 length is 13 residues. DNA of the CDR3: TGCAGCGTCCCAAGACAGGGTGGCGATACGCAGTATTTT. Residues: CSVPRQGGDTQYF.

The chain is built from TRBV3-1 and TRBJ2-1, with 12 bases matching TRBD2. The germline V gene encodes CDR1 LGHDT and CDR2 YNNKEL (reference sequence). There are 14 residues in the CDR3. The trim removed 3 bases at V and 7 bases at J, leaving 1 base unmatched. CDR3 coding DNA: TGTGCCAGCAGCCAGACTAGCGGGAGAAATGAGCAGTTCTTC. It yields the protein CASSQTSGRNEQFF.

This clonotype was seen repeatedly, ten times or more. The chain recombines TRBV5-1 with TRBJ2-1; D perhaps matches TRBD2 (6 bases). The CDR3 contains 18 residues. Germline V gives CDR1 SGHRS, CDR2 YFSETQ. With 3 bases removed from V and 2 bases from J, the gap between germline ends came to 21 bases. The DNA for the CDR3 is TGCGCCAGCAGCTCGGGGGTCACTTCCCCTGGGACCTACAATGAGCAGTTCTTC. Its protein is CASSSGVTSPGTYNEQFF.

V and J are TRBV20-1 and TRBJ2-6, with D perhaps matching TRBD1 (5 bases). V was pared by 4 bases and J by 0 bases, with 10 bases between. The CDR3 contains 15 residues. Germline loops: CDR1 DFQATT, CDR2 SNEGSKA (reference sequence). The CDR3 nucleotides are TGCAGTGCTAACCGTCAGGGCTCTGGGGCCAACGTCCTGACTTTC. Translating gives CSANRQGSGANVLTF.

The rearrangement joins TRBV20-1 to TRBJ2-7, with 11 positions matching TRBD2. Germline assignment: CDR1 DFQATT and CDR2 SNEGSKA (reference sequence). With 5 bases clipped from V and 3 bases from J, the junction kept 6 bases outside the gene matches. The CDR3 has 14 amino acids. The CDR3 nucleotides read TGCAGTGCTTTGGGAGGGACTAGCGGCTACGAGCAGTACTTC. It codes for CSALGGTSGYEQYF.

The chain employs TRBV6-5 and TRBJ2-1, with D perhaps matching TRBD2 (5 bases). CDR3 length: 13 amino acids. V lost 5 bases, J lost 5 bases, and 10 bases lay in between. Germline V lookup: CDR1 MNHEY, CDR2 SVGAGI. The CDR3 DNA follows: TGTGCCAGCAGTACTGAGAGGGACAATGAGCAGTTCTTC. The encoded protein is CASSTERDNEQFF.

This clonotype appeared a few times. V usage is TRBV7-9 and J usage is TRBJ1-1, with D hard to call. The CDR3 is 14 amino acids. The V gene's germline CDR1 is SEHNR and CDR2 FQNEAQ (reference sequence). Trimming shortened V by 4 bases and J by 0 bases, and 9 bases separated the two germline ends. CDR3 amino acids: CASSSLGMNTEAFF. The CDR3 nucleotides are TGTGCCAGCAGCTCACTAGGGATGAACACTGAAGCTTTCTTT.

The CDR3 protein is CASSQGTVRNEKLFF. CDR3 in DNA: TGCGCCAGCAGCCAAGGAACAGTACGTAATGAAAAACTGTTTTTT. The rearrangement uses TRBV4-1 and TRBJ1-4; D ambiguous. The CDR3 has 15 amino acids. V lost 1 base, J lost 4 bases, and 10 bases lay in between. The germline gives CDR1 MGHRA, CDR2 YSYEKL.

This clonotype has more than one count but fewer than ten. V is TRBV5-1 and J is TRBJ2-7; 7 positions match TRBD2. V shed 3 bases and J 3 bases; nucleotides not matched to a gene: 9. The CDR3 contains 15 residues. Germline V CDR1 and CDR2: SGHRS, YFSETQ. The CDR3 DNA reads as TGCGCCAGCAGCTCCGGGACTACCAATGACTACGAGCAGTACTTC. It translates to CASSSGTTNDYEQYF. Full variable domain (rest looked up from reference TRBV5-1 and TRBJ2-7): KAGVTQTPRYLIKTRGQQVTLSCSPISGHRSVSWYQQTPGQGLQFLFEYFSETQRNKGNFPGRFSGRQFSNSRSEMNVSTLELGDSALYLCASSSGTTNDYEQYFGPGTRLTVT.

As concerns this clonotype: This sequence may be a read error, since a much larger clone differs from it by one base. The V gene is TRBV6-5, the J gene TRBJ1-1; maybe TRBD1 (5 bases). Germline values: CDR1 MNHEY, CDR2 SVGAGI. The ends were cut back, 3 bases at V and 1 base at J, with 6 bases in the middle. CDR3 length equals 13 residues. Written as DNA, the CDR3 is TGTGCCAGCAGTTATGGGGGGAACACTGAAGCTTTCTTT. Amino acids: CASSYGGNTEAFF.

This clonotype has a count of ten or more. This chain joins TRBV12-3 or TRBV12-4 and TRBJ2-5; weak D call: TRBD2 (6 bases). V lost 7 bases, J lost 1 base, and 10 bases lay in between. CDR3 size: 13 residues. CDR3 bases: TGTGCCAGCAAACTAGCTGGCCAAGAGACCCAGTACTTC. It yields the protein CASKLAGQETQYF.

This clonotype was seen more than once but under ten times. This sequence joins TRBV29-1 and TRBJ1-1; TRBD1 matches 8 bases. From germline, CDR1 is SQVTM and CDR2 ANQGSEA. This CDR3 is built from 14 residues. The V segment lost 6 bases and the J segment 3 bases; nucleotides outside the gene matches: 9. The CDR3 DNA sequence: TGCAGCGTCAGCGGACAGGGCGGGGACACTGAAGCTTTCTTT. Protein: CSVSGQGGDTEAFF.

This clonotype was seen more than once but under ten times. V is TRBV7-7 and J is TRBJ2-1; D uncertain. Germline assignment: CDR1 SSHAT and CDR2 FNYEAQ (reference sequence). Trimming removed 5 bases at V and 8 bases at J, with 16 bases between. CDR3 length: 14 residues. In DNA, the CDR3 is TGTGCCAGCAGCATGGACCCCACCGGCGATGAGCAGTTCTTC. Protein: CASSMDPTGDEQFF.

This chain uses TRBV5-1 with TRBJ2-1, with 8 bases aligning to TRBD2. The CDR3 extends over 16 amino acids. Germline loops: CDR1 SGHRS, CDR2 YFSETQ. The ends lost 0 bases at V and 0 bases at J; junction bases unmatched: 2. The CDR3 loop reads CASSLAGTSSYNEQFF. DNA for the CDR3: TGCGCCAGCAGCTTGGCTGGGACTAGCTCCTACAATGAGCAGTTCTTC.

This clonotype has more than one count but fewer than ten. The rearrangement joins TRBV7-9 to TRBJ2-7; D is uncertain. The CDR3 is 15 amino acids. Germline V gene lookup returns CDR1 SEHNR and CDR2 FQNEAQ (reference sequence). Trimming took 7 bases from V and 2 from J, leaving 18 bases between them. This chain's CDR3 is CASIRETPKAYEQYF. DNA of the CDR3: TGTGCCAGCATTCGCGAGACTCCGAAGGCCTACGAGCAGTACTTC.

This chain connects TRBV29-1 to TRBJ1-2; tentative D call: TRBD1 (5 bases). V lost 1 base and J lost 7, with 19 bases in between. Germline CDR1 is SQVTM and CDR2 is ANQGSEA. The CDR3 has 15 residues. The CDR3, as DNA: TGCAGCGTTGAAGTAGGGGACGGCAGTTCGGGTGGCTACACCTTC. Encoded protein: CSVEVGDGSSGGYTF.

The chain couples TRBV2 to TRBJ2-6; D is unresolved. Germline CDR1 and CDR2: SNHLY and FYNNEI. V lost 7 bases, J lost 0 bases, and 10 bases lay in between. The CDR3 is 15 amino acids. The CDR3 coding sequence is TGTGCCAGCAACCCCGGACCCTCTGGGGCCAACGTCCTGACTTTC. This sequence encodes CASNPGPSGANVLTF.

This clonotype was detected only a few times. The chain links TRBV11-2 to TRBJ2-7; 9 bases agree with TRBD2. Germline CDR1 and CDR2: SGHAT and FQNNGV. The CDR3 has 15 residues. The V gene end was trimmed by 4 bases and the J gene end by 6 bases; junction bases not matched to a gene: 10. The CDR3 protein is CASSSLAGGPFEQYF. The CDR3 coding sequence is TGTGCCAGCAGCTCCCTGGCGGGAGGGCCTTTCGAGCAGTACTTC.

V is TRBV19 and J is TRBJ2-3, with 7 nucleotides matching TRBD2. Per the germline V gene, CDR1 is LNHDA and CDR2 is SQIVND (reference sequence). V shed 4 bases and J 0 bases; nucleotides not matched to a gene: 7. This CDR3 region has 16 residues. For the CDR3, the DNA is TGTGCCAGTAGTACGAGACTAGCCTCTAGCACAGATACGCAGTATTTT. It codes for CASSTRLASSTDTQYF.

The genes are TRBV20-1 and TRBJ2-3; D perhaps matches TRBD1 (6 bases). The germline CDR1 and CDR2 sequences are DFQATT and SNEGSKA (reference sequence). The V end was cut by 1 base, the J end by 2 bases, with 13 bases between. The CDR3 has 15 residues. Written as DNA, the CDR3 is TGCAGTGCTAGAGCCTGGACAGCGCTCACAGATACGCAGTATTTT. It translates to CSARAWTALTDTQYF.

The chain has TRBV30 and TRBJ1-2; no reliable D call. The germline V gene has CDR1 GTSNPN and CDR2 SVGIG (reference sequence). V shed 0 bases and J shed 3 bases, with 2 bases lying between them. CDR3 length: 11 residues. CDR3 DNA: TGTGCCTGGAGTGTATACTATGGCTACACCTTC. As protein: CAWSVYYGYTF.